The sequence of this TCR beta chain was determined in a study of regulatory T cells in long-lasting Graves disease. Study-level findings and limits: The persistent group shared 2,500 to 3,000 public clonotypes, more than the 850 to 1,000 shared by new patients.

The time point denotes: newly diagnosed GD, antithyroid drugs for less than 3 months. After RNA was extracted from PBMCs, the TCR library was made from it. HTBI primers from iRepertoire and Arm-PCR of CDR3 regions yielded the TCR beta libraries. Original handling: Samples jointly harbored roughly 60 TRBV and about 14 TRBJ segments. TCRdb re-called the multiplex PCR reads through MiXCR, storing one row per CDR3 protein. TCRdb's processing, not the authors', yielded these V and J calls. The sample holds about 310,000 distinct CDR3 sequences, 15% to 20% seen once. On this clonotype: Its antigen is unidentified.

Trimming at V came to 1 base and at J to 6 bases, leaving 3 bases not matched to a gene. This CDR3 has 15 amino acids. CDR1 and CDR2 from the germline V gene are LGHDT and YNNKEL (reference sequence). This clonotype was obtained from a female donor with Graves disease. The sequencing used peripheral blood mononuclear cells (PBMCs), collected at new diagnosis, from a patient treated with antithyroid drugs. The V gene is TRBV3-1, the J gene TRBJ2-1; 10 nucleotides agree with TRBD2. DNA for the CDR3: TGTGCCAGCAGCCAAGCTAGCGGGAGTCGCAATGAGCAGTTCTTC. Translation gives CASSQASGSRNEQFF.